These T cell receptor beta chains were read from a single sample in a study of CD8+CD57+ T cells in acquired aplastic anemia. MiXCR was run by TCRdb on the reads, yielding one entry per CDR3 protein. The top ten clones hold over 35% of a sample with a few hundred thousand distinct CDR3 sequences, approximately 86% of them seen once. The sample comprised sorted CD4+, CD8+, or CD8+CD57+ T cells (not recorded which) from PBMCs. Source of these receptors: a human donor with aplastic anemia. Each CDR3 is given without its conserved first and last residue.

cdr3_aa v_call
ATSRGSEQETNF TRBV7-9
ASSLNLTGSTIAQF TRBV7-3
ASSPPPYYNEQF TRBV7-8
ASSLDGTQNTEAF TRBV5-4
ASSLDHRTKNEDF TRBV7-6
ASGVGGNYTQY TRBV5-1
ASSLPYAGGYT TRBV11-3
ATGSGGGRDAQF TRBV24-1
ASTRHGTSTDEQY TRBV2
ASSAGSSGIDM TRBV9
ASSVPRDGVVYDYT TRBV7-2
ASSVGTLGGYEQY TRBV9
ASGGTDEQF TRBV2
ASSLEGYRSTEAF TRBV11-2
ASSVATGAGETQY TRBV9
ASKKGTVLNEQF TRBV19
ASLGGGPAPGNTIY TRBV2
ASSIAGGSYNEQLS TRBV19
ASSGAEGHGANTEAF TRBV7-8
ATSRDRAHKKQY TRBV15
ASSFTSGAEQY TRBV5-6
AISQSHEQF TRBV10-3
ASGVDRTSQYFAF TRBV9
ASSLAGSHGANILT TRBV11-1
STSRPGRMNTEAF TRBV29-1
ASSSEANPVQY TRBV7-3
ASRDGVTSAQY TRBV7-9
ASSPGTSGGASYEQY TRBV7-8
ASSFAAPGGSDEQF TRBV11-1
ASSNVGSYNSPLH TRBV19
ASSSAGAPDKTH TRBV7-2
ASSYERGLGTYEQY TRBV14